This T cell receptor (beta chain) emerged from a study of Graves' ophthalmopathy and Graves' hyperthyroidism. Study-wide results and caveats: Researchers report that a 13-signature model separated ophthalmopathy from stable hyperthyroidism, posting roughly 90% sensitivity and roughly 81% specificity.

The TCR beta CDR3 regions underwent amplification from RNA transcripts. HTBI-primed RT-PCR formed the first round, and a multiplex PCR formed the second. Using its own MiXCR run on the multiplex PCR reads, TCRdb lists one record per CDR3 protein. The data contain over 45,000 distinct CDR3 sequences, around 48% of them singletons. Diagnostic conclusions were grounded in clinical symptoms, serum thyroxine, TRAb, thyroid ultrasound and orbital computed tomography. This clonotype was recorded many times. Its antigen is unknown. V was cut by 4 bases and J by 5 bases, with 15 bases left in between. CDR1 is SGHRS and CDR2 is YFSETQ in the germline V gene. CDR3 length: 15 amino acids.

The receptor comes from an adult man with Graves' ophthalmopathy. The sequenced material came from peripheral blood. The chain uses TRBV5-1 and TRBJ2-2; a weak D match, TRBD2 (6 bases). CDR3 nucleotide sequence: TGCGCCAGCAGCCCGGATCCTCTAGCGACCGGGGAGCTGTTTTTT. This codes for CASSPDPLATGELFF. The full variable domain, with the rest looked up from reference TRBV5-1 and TRBJ2-2, is KAGVTQTPRYLIKTRGQQVTLSCSPISGHRSVSWYQQTPGQGLQFLFEYFSETQRNKGNFPGRFSGRQFSNSRSEMNVSTLELGDSALYLCASSPDPLATGELFFGEGSRLTVL.